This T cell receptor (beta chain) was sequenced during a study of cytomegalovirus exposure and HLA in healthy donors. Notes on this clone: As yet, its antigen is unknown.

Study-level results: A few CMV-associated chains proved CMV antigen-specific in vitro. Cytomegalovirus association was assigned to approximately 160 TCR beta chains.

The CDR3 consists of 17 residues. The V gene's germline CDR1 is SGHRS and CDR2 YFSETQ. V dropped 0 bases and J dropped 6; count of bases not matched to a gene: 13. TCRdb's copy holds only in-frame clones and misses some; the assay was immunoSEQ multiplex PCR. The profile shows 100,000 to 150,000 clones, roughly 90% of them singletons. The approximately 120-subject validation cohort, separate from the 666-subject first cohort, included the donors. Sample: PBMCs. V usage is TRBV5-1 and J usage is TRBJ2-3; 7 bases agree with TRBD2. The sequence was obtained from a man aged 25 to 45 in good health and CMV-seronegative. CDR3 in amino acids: CASSLDPGGFPSDTQYF. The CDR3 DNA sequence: TGCGCCAGCAGCTTGGATCCGGGAGGATTCCCATCGGATACGCAGTATTTT.